This TCR beta chain stems from a study of blood T cell repertoires in COVID-19. On the study more broadly: Material from acute and convalescent COVID-19 was sourced from the United States, Italy and Spain. PBMCs, B-cell-depleted T cells, or T cells provided the cDNA or gDNA that made up the material.

The V segment lost 5 bases and the J segment 4 bases; nucleotides outside the gene matches: 2. The CDR3 covers 14 residues. Germline loops: CDR1 SGHVS, CDR2 FQNEAQ. Original methodology: Scientists estimated how many nucleated cells there were by amplifying reference gene primers. The data were produced by immunoSEQ multiplex PCR, yet TCRdb's version contains in-frame clones alone and is incomplete. V and J calls plus clone size are reproduced from that table; the DNA served to infer D and trimming. The table shows some 240,000 clones, with around 90% occurring only once. Cohorts were assigned according to the clinical history that participants reported.

This receptor was identified in a woman in her thirties or forties who had been exposed to COVID-19. The source material was PBMCs or T cells enriched from blood (not recorded which). The chain carries TRBV7-8 and TRBJ1-4, with TRBD1 matching 9 bases. The CDR3 coding sequence is TGTGCCAGCAGCCGACAGGGGGTTAATGAAAAACTGTTTTTT. It encodes CASSRQGVNEKLFF.